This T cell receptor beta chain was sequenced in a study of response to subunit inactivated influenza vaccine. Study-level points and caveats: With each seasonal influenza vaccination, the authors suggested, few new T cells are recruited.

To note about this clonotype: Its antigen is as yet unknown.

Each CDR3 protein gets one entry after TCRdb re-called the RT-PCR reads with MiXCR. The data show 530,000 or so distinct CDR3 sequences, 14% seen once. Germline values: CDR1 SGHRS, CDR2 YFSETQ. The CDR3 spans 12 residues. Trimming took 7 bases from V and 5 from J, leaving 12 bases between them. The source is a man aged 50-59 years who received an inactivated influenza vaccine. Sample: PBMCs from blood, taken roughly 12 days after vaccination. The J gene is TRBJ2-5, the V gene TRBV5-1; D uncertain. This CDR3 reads CASAMGGETQYF. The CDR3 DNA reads TGCGCCAGCGCGATGGGTGGGGAGACCCAGTACTTC.